These T cell receptor beta chains were read from a single sample in a study of radiation and T cells in renal cell carcinoma. TCRdb keeps only in-frame clones here, not all; method: immunoSEQ multiplex PCR. Of tens of thousands of clones listed, 82% were seen once; the top ten hold around 5.8%. Sequences were derived from blood, sampled from a patient whose treatment included radiotherapy and nephrectomy. Receptors were obtained from a man aged 60 to 69 with renal cell carcinoma. CDR3s include the opening cysteine and the closing phenylalanine or tryptophan. A D gene is named only where the DNA matches it firmly. Clone sizes are given selectively: once, few, many, or a class where the clone is expanded.

d_gene,v_gene,len,abundance,j_gene,CDR3aa,CDR3nt
.,TRBV7-9,14,.,TRBJ1-5,CASSLGNSNQPQHF,TGTGCCAGCAGCTTGGGGAATAGCAATCAGCCCCAGCATTTT
.,TRBV27,14,.,TRBJ1-2,CASSLSRADYGYTF,TGTGCCAGCAGTTTATCGAGAGCTGACTATGGCTACACCTTC
TRBD2,TRBV7-9,16,.,TRBJ2-5,CASSPSAGVAKETQYF,TGTGCCAGCAGCCCATCGGCGGGGGTAGCCAAAGAGACCCAGTACTTC
TRBD1,TRBV9,16,.,TRBJ2-5,CASSEWDRGLGETQYF,TGTGCCAGCAGCGAGTGGGACAGGGGGCTTGGGGAGACCCAGTACTTC
.,TRBV7-6,14,.,TRBJ2-2,CASSAEGATGELFF,TGTGCCAGCAGCGCGGAGGGGGCAACCGGGGAGCTGTTTTTT
.,TRBV9,15,.,TRBJ2-2,CASSVAPRDTGELFF,TGTGCCAGCAGCGTAGCCCCCCGGGACACCGGGGAGCTGTTTTTT
TRBD1,TRBV29-1,17,.,TRBJ1-3,CSATGSFTGDERNTIYF,TGCAGCGCGACGGGTTCCTTCACAGGGGATGAGCGGAACACCATATATTTT
TRBD1,TRBV10-3,14,.,TRBJ2-7,CAIGRDRANYEQYF,TGTGCCATCGGAAGGGACAGGGCTAACTACGAGCAGTACTTC
.,TRBV4-1,13,.,TRBJ2-7,CASSQVRGYEQYF,TGCGCCAGCAGCCAAGTAAGGGGTTACGAGCAGTACTTC
.,TRBV27,11,once,TRBJ2-7,CASSSLDEQYF,TGTGCCAGCAGTTCCCTCGACGAGCAGTACTTC
TRBD2,TRBV19,14,.,TRBJ2-3,CASRRTSVSDTQYF,TGTGCCAGTAGAAGGACTAGCGTTTCAGATACGCAGTATTTT
TRBD2,TRBV5-6,15,.,TRBJ2-3,CASSLVLTSPDTQYF,TGTGCCAGCAGCTTGGTGCTGACTAGCCCAGATACGCAGTATTTT
TRBD2,TRBV11-2,18,.,TRBJ2-7,CASSLRLAGGPMSYEQYF,TGTGCCAGCAGCCTAAGACTAGCGGGAGGCCCTATGTCCTACGAGCAGTACTTC
TRBD1,TRBV7-2,15,once,TRBJ2-1,CASSLEGQVYNEQFF,TGTGCCAGCAGCTTAGAGGGACAGGTCTACAATGAGCAGTTCTTC
.,TRBV7-9,14,.,TRBJ2-5,CASSTTSRGETQYF,TGTGCCAGCAGCACGACTAGCAGGGGCGAGACCCAGTACTTC
TRBD1,TRBV27,14,.,TRBJ1-2,CASSSPFRGSGYTF,TGTGCCAGCAGTTCGCCGTTCAGGGGGAGCGGCTACACCTTC
.,TRBV27,12,.,TRBJ2-7,CASGRGLYEQYF,TGTGCCAGCGGGCGGGGGCTTTACGAGCAGTACTTC
.,TRBV7-2,13,few,TRBJ1-1,CASRLSGNTEAFF,TGTGCCAGCAGGTTAAGTGGGAACACTGAAGCTTTCTTT
.,TRBV6-1,11,.,TRBJ2-7,CASSVVYEQYF,TGTGCCAGCAGTGTCGTCTACGAGCAGTACTTC
.,TRBV7-6,15,.,TRBJ2-1,CASSLDLGPTNEQFF,TGTGCCAGCAGCTTAGACCTAGGTCCCACCAATGAGCAGTTCTTC
TRBD2,TRBV7-2,15,.,TRBJ2-3,CASSPSGRSTDTQYF,TGTGCCAGCAGCCCTAGCGGGAGAAGCACAGATACGCAGTATTTT
.,TRBV5-4,12,many,TRBJ2-1,CASSYRANEQFF,TGTGCCAGCAGCTATAGGGCCAATGAGCAGTTCTTC
.,TRBV5-4,14,.,TRBJ2-7,CASSRTDAPYEQYF,TGTGCCAGCAGCCGGACGGACGCTCCCTACGAGCAGTACTTC
.,TRBV15,16,.,TRBJ2-3,CATSRDGSIGTDTQYF,TGTGCCACCAGCAGAGACGGGAGTATAGGGACAGATACGCAGTATTTT
TRBD2,TRBV4-2,16,.,TRBJ2-7,CASSQELAGGKYEQYF,TGTGCCAGCAGCCAAGAACTAGCGGGAGGGAAATACGAGCAGTACTTC
.,TRBV20-1,11,.,TRBJ2-7,CSARKTYEQYF,TGCAGTGCTAGAAAGACCTACGAGCAGTACTTC
.,TRBV5-1,16,.,TRBJ2-7,CASSLESGIGSYEQYF,TGCGCCAGCAGCTTAGAGTCCGGGATAGGGTCCTACGAGCAGTACTTC